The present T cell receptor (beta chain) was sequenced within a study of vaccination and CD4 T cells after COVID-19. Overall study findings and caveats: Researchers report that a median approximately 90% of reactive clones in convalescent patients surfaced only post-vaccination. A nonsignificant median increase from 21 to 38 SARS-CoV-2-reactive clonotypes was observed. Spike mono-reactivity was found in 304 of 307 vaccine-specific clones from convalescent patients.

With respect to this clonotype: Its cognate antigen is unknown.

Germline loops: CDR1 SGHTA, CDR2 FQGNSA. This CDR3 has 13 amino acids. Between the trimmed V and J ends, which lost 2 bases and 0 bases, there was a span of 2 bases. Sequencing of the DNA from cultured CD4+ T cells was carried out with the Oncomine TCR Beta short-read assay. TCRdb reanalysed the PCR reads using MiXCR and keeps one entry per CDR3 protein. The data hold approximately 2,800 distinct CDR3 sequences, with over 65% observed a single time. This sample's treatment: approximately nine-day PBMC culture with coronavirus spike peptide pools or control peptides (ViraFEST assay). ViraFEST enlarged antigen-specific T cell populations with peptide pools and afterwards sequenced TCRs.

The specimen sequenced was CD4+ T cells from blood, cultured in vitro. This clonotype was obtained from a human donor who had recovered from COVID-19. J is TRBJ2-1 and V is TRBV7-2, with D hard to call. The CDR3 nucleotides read TGTGCCAGCAGCTTAAGCTCCTACAATGAGCAGTTCTTC. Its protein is CASSLSSYNEQFF.